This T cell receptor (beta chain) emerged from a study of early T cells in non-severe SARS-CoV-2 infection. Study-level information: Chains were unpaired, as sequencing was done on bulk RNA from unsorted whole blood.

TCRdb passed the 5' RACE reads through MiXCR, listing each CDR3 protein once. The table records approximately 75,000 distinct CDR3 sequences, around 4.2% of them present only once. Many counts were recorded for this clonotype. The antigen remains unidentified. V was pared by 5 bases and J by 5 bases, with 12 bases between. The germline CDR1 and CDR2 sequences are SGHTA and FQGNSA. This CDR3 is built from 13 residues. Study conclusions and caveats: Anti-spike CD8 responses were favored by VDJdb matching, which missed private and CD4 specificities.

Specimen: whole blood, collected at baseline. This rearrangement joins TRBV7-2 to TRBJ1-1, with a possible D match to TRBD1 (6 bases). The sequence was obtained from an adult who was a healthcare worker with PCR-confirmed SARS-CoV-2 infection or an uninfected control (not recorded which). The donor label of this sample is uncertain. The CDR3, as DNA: TGTGCCAGCAGCCCGGGACAATTTACTGAAGCTTTCTTT. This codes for CASSPGQFTEAFF.